A selection of T cell receptor beta chains follows, all from one sample in a study of blood T cell repertoires in COVID-19. Using immunoSEQ multiplex PCR, the repertoire was profiled, and TCRdb retains in-frame clones only, with some absent. Among about 380,000 clones listed, approximately 90% were seen once. Sequenced: PBMCs or T cells enriched from blood (not recorded which). The source is a woman in her late teens or twenties who had recovered from COVID-19. The CDR3 runs from the conserved cysteine through the conserved F or W. Each record gives: V gene, D gene, clone size, CDR3 length, J gene, CDR3 protein, CDR3 DNA. A D gene is named only where the DNA matches it firmly. Rows may omit the clone size; those that give it use once, few, many or a size class.

>TRBV6-5|.|once|15|TRBJ2-7
CASSLLTRTTSEQYF
TGTGCCAGCAGCCTTCTAACGCGTACTACTAGCGAGCAGTACTTC
>TRBV30|.|few|13|TRBJ2-5
CAWSAGEYETQYF
TGTGCCTGGAGTGCCGGTGAATACGAGACCCAGTACTTC
>TRBV5-1|.|.|12|TRBJ1-1
CASSTQGTEAFF
TGCGCCAGCAGCACCCAGGGGACTGAAGCTTTCTTT
>TRBV7-6|TRBD1|.|14|TRBJ2-1
CASSQTGVYNEQFF
TGTGCCAGCAGCCAGACAGGGGTCTACAATGAGCAGTTCTTC
>TRBV5-5|.|.|18|TRBJ1-1
CASSPRGLVRQGNTEAFF
TGTGCCAGCAGCCCGCGGGGCCTAGTAAGGCAGGGGAACACTGAAGCTTTCTTT
>TRBV7-3|TRBD1|.|13|TRBJ1-2
CASSSDRVARYTF
TGTGCCAGCAGCTCCGACAGGGTCGCGCGCTACACCTTC
>TRBV9|.|.|13|TRBJ1-1
CASSQGGGAKAFF
TGTGCCAGCAGCCAGGGCGGGGGAGCGAAAGCTTTCTTT
>TRBV11-2|.|.|19|TRBJ2-4
CASSLVVARGNLAKNIQYF
TGTGCCAGCAGCTTAGTGGTTGCCCGGGGGAACTTAGCCAAAAACATTCAGTACTTC
>TRBV4-1|.|.|13|TRBJ1-2
CASSQDRGYGYTF
TGCGCCAGCAGCCAAGACAGGGGTTATGGCTACACCTTC
>TRBV2|TRBD2|.|17|TRBJ2-2
CASSQTSGGFNTGELFF
TGTGCCAGCAGTCAGACTAGCGGGGGTTTCAACACCGGGGAGCTGTTTTTT
>TRBV27|.|once|14|TRBJ1-1
CASSLRRMNTEAFF
TGTGCCAGCAGTTTAAGGCGGATGAACACTGAAGCTTTCTTT
>TRBV19|.|.|16|TRBJ2-1
CASSMSRGGPYNEQFF
TGTGCCAGTAGTATGTCCCGCGGGGGCCCCTACAATGAGCAGTTCTTC
>TRBV9|TRBD1|.|15|TRBJ1-6
CASSVDDRGDFTLHF
TGTGCCAGCAGCGTAGACGACAGGGGGGACTTCACCCTCCACTTT
>TRBV10-3|TRBD1|.|13|TRBJ1-2
CAISDDRGVGYTF
TGTGCCATCAGTGATGACAGGGGGGTCGGCTACACCTTC
>TRBV6-5|TRBD1|.|15|TRBJ2-7
CASSQFPTGSAEQYF
TGTGCCAGCAGCCAATTCCCGACAGGGTCGGCCGAGCAGTACTTC
>TRBV28|.|.|15|TRBJ1-5
CASRGQPSRSGPQHF
TGTGCCAGCAGAGGACAGCCGTCCCGGTCGGGGCCCCAGCATTTT
>TRBV6-5|TRBD1|.|14|TRBJ2-7
CASSPTGAHYEQYF
TGTGCCAGCAGTCCGACAGGGGCCCACTACGAGCAGTACTTC
>TRBV18|.|.|9|TRBJ1-2
CASSRGITF
TGTGCCAGCTCACGAGGAATTACCTTC
>TRBV5-1|.|.|15|TRBJ1-2
CASSLAHTASYGYTF
TGCGCCAGCAGCTTGGCCCATACAGCTTCCTATGGCTACACCTTC
>TRBV7-7|TRBD2|.|17|TRBJ2-1
CASSPHGLAATYNEQFF
TGTGCTAGCAGCCCCCATGGACTAGCGGCTACCTACAATGAGCAGTTCTTC
>TRBV7-3|.|.|14|TRBJ2-2
CASSRAGRTGELFF
TGTGCCAGCAGCAGGGCAGGGCGCACCGGGGAGCTGTTTTTT
>TRBV19|TRBD1|.|15|TRBJ1-2
CATEKKQGAYYGYTF
TGTGCCACCGAAAAAAAACAGGGGGCATACTATGGCTACACCTTC
>TRBV5-1|.|.|16|TRBJ1-6
CASSLEDLASNSPLHF
TGCGCCAGCAGCTTGGAAGACTTGGCGTCTAATTCACCCCTCCACTTT
>TRBV5-8|.|.|14|TRBJ2-5
CASSWASGVETQYF
TGTGCCAGCAGCTGGGCCTCGGGGGTCGAGACCCAGTACTTC
>TRBV29-1|TRBD2|.|15|TRBJ2-3
CSAGVLAGGLDTQYF
TGCAGCGCCGGAGTACTAGCGGGGGGATTAGATACGCAGTATTTT
>TRBV6-6|.|.|14|TRBJ1-6
CASEGSGRPSPLHF
TGTGCCAGCGAGGGGAGTGGGAGGCCTTCACCCCTCCACTTT
>TRBV6-5|.|.|14|TRBJ1-1
CASSYQGGITEAFF
TGTGCCAGCAGTTACCAGGGAGGCATCACTGAAGCTTTCTTT
>TRBV13|.|.|17|TRBJ1-6
CASSARTAGSYNSPLHF
TGTGCCAGCAGCGCCCGGACAGCTGGCTCCTATAATTCACCCCTCCACTTT
>TRBV11-2|.|.|14|TRBJ1-2
CASSIGAGDYGYTF
TGTGCCAGCAGTATAGGGGCAGGCGACTATGGCTACACCTTC
>TRBV7-2|TRBD1|.|16|TRBJ2-2
CASSPTSTGPTGELFF
TGTGCCAGCAGCCCCACTTCGACAGGGCCCACCGGGGAGCTGTTTTTT
>TRBV6-5|TRBD1|.|13|TRBJ1-6
CASNYRGNSPLHF
TGTGCCAGCAATTACAGGGGGAATTCACCCCTCCACTTT
>TRBV4-3|.|.|14|TRBJ1-1
CASSQGTSGTEAFF
TGCGCCAGCAGCCAAGGGACCTCGGGGACTGAAGCTTTCTTT
>TRBV10-3|.|.|14|TRBJ1-2
CAISETGGEYGYTF
TGTGCCATCAGTGAGACGGGGGGGGAGTATGGCTACACCTTC
>TRBV5-4|.|.|13|TRBJ2-7
CASSLWGSGEQYF
TGTGCCAGCAGCTTGTGGGGTAGCGGCGAGCAGTACTTC
>TRBV6-5|.|.|15|TRBJ1-2
CASSYFPRTENGYTF
TGTGCCAGCAGTTACTTTCCTAGGACTGAAAATGGCTACACCTTC
>TRBV7-9|TRBD2|.|15|TRBJ2-5
CASSPPTSGQETQYF
TGTGCCAGCAGCCCGCCAACTAGCGGGCAAGAGACCCAGTACTTC
>TRBV5-1|.|.|13|TRBJ2-1
CASSLIPLSEQFF
TGCGCCAGCAGCTTGATCCCCCTCAGTGAGCAGTTCTTC